This TCR beta chain appears in the sequencing data of a study of blood T cell repertoires in COVID-19. From germline, CDR1 is SNHLY and CDR2 FYNNEI. CDR3 length: 15 amino acids. The junction had 15 bases not matched to a gene; V was cut back by 10 bases and J by 6 bases. Two consecutive negative NP/OP PCR tests, clearance, or resolved symptoms defined Cohort 3 recovery. Profiled with immunoSEQ multiplex PCR; TCRdb holds only in-frame clones, not every one. This table has about 330,000 clones, more than 90% appearing once. The specimen sequenced was PBMCs or T cells enriched from blood (not recorded which). This sequence was found in a woman in her 30s who had recovered from COVID-19. The chain links TRBV2 to TRBJ2-3; the match to TRBD1 covers 8 bases. The CDR3 DNA sequence: TGTGCCATCACCCGGGGACAGGTCTTTTCGGATACGCAGTATTTT. Translation gives CAITRGQVFSDTQYF.